This TCR beta chain was profiled in a study of blood T cell repertoires in COVID-19. Study summary: The United States, Italy and Spain provided the acute and convalescent COVID-19 samples. PBMCs, B-cell-depleted T cells, or T cells provided the cDNA or gDNA that made up the material.

In the authors' workflow: Reference gene primers were amplified, and this amplification served to estimate nucleated cell counts. Libraries were prepared by immunoSEQ multiplex PCR; TCRdb keeps only in-frame clonotypes and omits some of them. That table supplies the V and J calls and clone size; D and trimming were determined from the DNA. The sample carries approximately 160,000 clones, around 85% recorded once. Germline V lookup: CDR1 MNHEY, CDR2 SMNVEV (reference sequence). The CDR3 has 15 amino acids. Trimming took off 3 bases at V and 2 bases at J, with 11 bases between the two ends. Sequences were obtained from peripheral blood. This sequence was found in a man between 60 and 70 years old with active or convalescent COVID-19. The rearrangement joins TRBV27 to TRBJ1-5; D is uncertain. The CDR3 loop reads CASSFEGGGNQPQHF. DNA for the CDR3: TGTGCCAGCAGTTTTGAGGGAGGCGGCAATCAGCCCCAGCATTTT.